This is a list of T cell receptor beta chains from one sample in a study of graft-versus-host responses after intestinal transplantation. Sequencing was performed with immunoSEQ multiplex PCR; in TCRdb, only in-frame clones are kept and a portion is missing. This table has about 41,000 clones, about 95% appearing once. Their antigens are not known. The specimen comprised unstimulated CD8+ T cells sorted from spleen or lymph node cells, sampled before transplant. The receptors originated from a human donor who was the organ donor for an intestinal transplant. Each CDR3 is given with its conserved first and last residue. The D gene is left open where the match is weak. Part of the rows lack a size; the others show once, few, many or a class for expanded clones.

>TRBD2|TRBV10-3|TRBJ2-3|-|18
TGTGCCATCTCCAAGAGGGGGACGACTAGCGGGGACTGGGATACGCAGTATTTT
CAISKRGTTSGDWDTQYF
>-|TRBV19|TRBJ2-3|-|13
TGTGCCAGTAGTATCACGGGCACAGATACGCAGTATTTT
CASSITGTDTQYF
>-|TRBV7-9|TRBJ1-3|-|12
TGTGCCAGCAGCCGATTTGGAAACACCATATATTTT
CASSRFGNTIYF
>TRBD1|TRBV2|TRBJ2-3|once|14
TGTGCCAGCAGTGGACAGGGTAACACAGATACGCAGTATTTT
CASSGQGNTDTQYF
>TRBD2|TRBV7-2|TRBJ2-3|-|16
TGTGCCAGCAGCGATTCTAGCGGGGGGGCAGAAGATACGCAGTATTTT
CASSDSSGGAEDTQYF
>TRBD2|TRBV2|TRBJ2-4|-|17
TGTGCCAGCAGGAAAGGACTAGCGATTCTAGCCAAAAACATTCAGTACTTC
CASRKGLAILAKNIQYF
>-|TRBV7-6|TRBJ2-5|-|15
TGTGCCAGCAGCTTAGAGTGGGCGGGGAGGGAGACCCAGTACTTC
CASSLEWAGRETQYF
>-|TRBV2|TRBJ2-3|few|10
TGTGCCAGCTCCTGGGATACGCAGTATTTT
CASSWDTQYF
>-|TRBV6-1|TRBJ1-1|-|15
TGTGCCAGCAGACGGTCCCTTTCCCTTCCCTCCGAAGCTTTCTTT
CASRRSLSLPSEAFF
>-|TRBV10-3|TRBJ2-2|-|16
TGTGCCATCAGTGATGGAGACCCCGACGGCACCGGGGAGCTGTTTTTT
CAISDGDPDGTGELFF
>-|TRBV7-9|TRBJ2-1|few|13
TGTGCCAGCAGCTTAGCGTTAAGGTATGAGCAGTTCTTC
CASSLALRYEQFF
>-|TRBV5-4|TRBJ2-7|-|13
TGTGCCAGCAGCTTGCTCCCTCGGTGGAAGCAGTACTTC
CASSLLPRWKQYF
>-|TRBV7-9|TRBJ1-1|few|13
TGTGCCAGCAGCGACGTTGGAGGGGTAACAGCTTTCTTT
CASSDVGGVTAFF
>-|TRBV10-3|TRBJ2-3|-|15
TGTGCCATCAGTGAGTCGATTGGAATGCCAGATACGCAGTATTTT
CAISESIGMPDTQYF
>-|TRBV18|TRBJ2-3|once|15
TGTGCCAGCTCACCACACAGGGAGCACACAGATACGCAGTATTTT
CASSPHREHTDTQYF
>-|TRBV4-3|TRBJ1-1|-|18
TGCGCCAGCAGCCAAGCTACGGGGGGGTTGGAGGGGAACACTGAAGCTTTCTTT
CASSQATGGLEGNTEAFF
>TRBD1|TRBV5-6|TRBJ2-7|-|14
TGTGCCAGCAGCTTCGGGACAGGCCCCTACGAGCAGTACTTC
CASSFGTGPYEQYF
>-|TRBV15|TRBJ2-3|-|16
TGTGCCACCAGCAGAGAGGTCGGAATCGAGGGGGATACGCAGTATTTT
CATSREVGIEGDTQYF
>-|TRBV4-3|TRBJ2-7|-|17
TGCGCCAGCAGCCAAGACTGGGTGCAGGGTAGCTCCTACGAGCAGTACTTC
CASSQDWVQGSSYEQYF
>-|TRBV7-8|TRBJ2-5|-|14
TGTGCCAGCAGCTTAATAGTTCCTGGGGAGACCCAGTACTTC
CASSLIVPGETQYF
>-|TRBV7-9|TRBJ2-7|-|19
TGTGCCAGCAGCTTAGCGTTTTCGGGGTCACCAGGGTGGCCCTACGAGCAGTACTTC
CASSLAFSGSPGWPYEQYF
>TRBD1|TRBV7-9|TRBJ1-1|-|15
TGTGCCAGCACCAACCCGGGACAGGTGAACACTGAAGCTTTCTTT
CASTNPGQVNTEAFF
>TRBD2|TRBV11-2|TRBJ2-1|-|18
TGTGCCAGCAGCCCACCTCGAGGGACTAGCGGGGGGGCCAGGGAGCAGTTCTTC
CASSPPRGTSGGAREQFF
>TRBD2|TRBV11-2|TRBJ2-5|-|17
TGTGCCAGCACCGTTACCTATAGCGGGGGGGCAATCGAGACCCAGTACTTC
CASTVTYSGGAIETQYF
>TRBD1|TRBV9|TRBJ1-4|-|14
TGTGCCAGCAGCCTTACAGGGGGAAATGAAAAACTGTTTTTT
CASSLTGGNEKLFF
>TRBD1|TRBV27|TRBJ2-1|-|14
TGTGCCAGCAGTCCGGGACAGGGGAGCCATGAGCAGTTCTTC
CASSPGQGSHEQFF
>TRBD2|TRBV9|TRBJ2-5|once|15
TGTGCCAGCAGCGCAAGCGGGGGGGCCGGGGAGACCCAGTACTTC
CASSASGGAGETQYF
>-|TRBV5-1|TRBJ2-7|-|16
TGCGCCAGCCCGACTCGGACTTCCGCTAGGTCCTACGAGCAGTACTTC
CASPTRTSARSYEQYF
>-|TRBV11-2|TRBJ2-7|-|15
TGTGCCAGCAGCTTAGGAGCCGGGCTTACCTACGAGCAGTACTTC
CASSLGAGLTYEQYF
>-|TRBV19|TRBJ2-7|-|13
TGTGCCAGTCAAACAGGGAGTGGATACGAGCAGTACTTC
CASQTGSGYEQYF
>-|TRBV6-5|TRBJ2-4|-|16
TGTGCCAGCAGTTACCTGGGACCTACGGACAAAAACATTCAGTACTTC
CASSYLGPTDKNIQYF
>TRBD2|TRBV2|TRBJ2-5|-|19
TGTGCCAGCAAACCGGACGCTAGCGGGGGGGCCGAGGAAGAAGAGACCCAGTACTTC
CASKPDASGGAEEEETQYF
>-|TRBV5-1|TRBJ1-6|-|16
TGCGCCAGCAGCTTAAGCGGGTACTCCTATAATTCACCCCTCCACTTT
CASSLSGYSYNSPLHF
>-|TRBV7-8|TRBJ2-3|-|16
TGTGCCAGCAGCTTAGCGCTGAGCGGCAACACAGATACGCAGTATTTT
CASSLALSGNTDTQYF
>TRBD1|TRBV4-1|TRBJ1-2|-|15
TGCGCCAGCAGCCAAGGACTAGACAGGGAGGATGGCTACACCTTC
CASSQGLDREDGYTF
>-|TRBV9|TRBJ2-7|-|12
TGTGCCAGCAGCGGCAACTCAAACGAGCAGTACTTC
CASSGNSNEQYF
>TRBD1|TRBV19|TRBJ1-2|-|16
TGTGCCAGTAGTCCCGCGCGGACAGGATCAATATATGGCTACACCTTC
CASSPARTGSIYGYTF
>TRBD2|TRBV29-1|TRBJ2-1|few|14
TGCAGCGTTGAAGGGTGGGGGGGGAACAATGAGCAGTTCTTC
CSVEGWGGNNEQFF
>-|TRBV30|TRBJ2-5|-|13
TGTGCCCAATCGATAGGGCGTGGAGAGACCCAGTACTTC
CAQSIGRGETQYF
>TRBD2|TRBV29-1|TRBJ2-7|-|14
TGCAGCGTTGGGACTGAGCGGGATCTCTACGAGCAGTACTTC
CSVGTERDLYEQYF
>TRBD2|TRBV27|TRBJ2-3|-|15
TGTGCCAGCAGTATAGCGGGGGTGGGAACAGATACGCAGTATTTT
CASSIAGVGTDTQYF
>-|TRBV7-2|TRBJ1-2|-|13
TGTGCCAGCCGACAACAGGGTAACTATGGCTACACCTTC
CASRQQGNYGYTF
>-|TRBV7-8|TRBJ1-6|-|19
TGTGCCAGCAGCTTACATAGTCTTGTACAGGCGCAACCCCGAGCACCCCTCCACTTT
CASSLHSLVQAQPRAPLHF
>TRBD1|TRBV9|TRBJ1-2|-|14
TGTGCCAGCAGCACCGGACAGGGGAGGAATGGCTACACCTTC
CASSTGQGRNGYTF
>TRBD1|TRBV5-1|TRBJ2-7|-|15
TGCGCCAGCAGCGGGGGACAGGCGGTTGCCTACGAGCAGTACTTC
CASSGGQAVAYEQYF
>-|TRBV7-3|TRBJ2-3|-|15
TGTGCCAGCAGCTTAAGGGGCGGAGTATCAGATACGCAGTATTTT
CASSLRGGVSDTQYF
>-|TRBV21-1|TRBJ2-7|-|10
TGTGCCAGCAGCCCAAAGGGGTCGTACTTC
CASSPKGSYF
>-|TRBV2|TRBJ1-1|once|12
TGTGCCAGCACCCTGGGGCGCCCTGAAGCTTTCTTT
CASTLGRPEAFF
>TRBD2|TRBV6-5|TRBJ2-2|-|14
TGTGCCACCACAGCGGGGCCGAACACCGGGGAGCTGTTTTTT
CATTAGPNTGELFF
>TRBD2|TRBV5-1|TRBJ2-3|-|14
TGCGCCAGCAGTCAAAGCGGGGGGGCGTTCACGCAGTATTTT
CASSQSGGAFTQYF
>TRBD1|TRBV6-1|TRBJ2-2|-|15
TGTGCCAGCAGTTGGGACAGGGACTACACCGGGGAGCTGTTTTTT
CASSWDRDYTGELFF
>TRBD1|TRBV7-9|TRBJ2-3|-|15
TGTGCCAGCAGCCAAAGGGACAGCCGGGCGGATACGCAGTATTTT
CASSQRDSRADTQYF
>-|TRBV11-2|TRBJ2-1|-|14
TGTGCCAGCAGCTTAGGGGGTAATTTAAATGAGCAGTTCTTC
CASSLGGNLNEQFF
>TRBD1|TRBV7-6|TRBJ2-7|-|16
TGTGCCAGCAGCTTAGCGTTTGACAGGGGGTTTAAGGAGCAGTACTTC
CASSLAFDRGFKEQYF
>TRBD2|TRBV27|TRBJ2-3|once|22
TGTGCCAGCACACCCACAGACCTTAAGCGGGATACGCGATATGGGGCCGCGAATACGCAGTATTTT
CASTPTDLKRDTRYGAANTQYF
>TRBD2|TRBV5-1|TRBJ2-1|-|17
TGCGCCAGCAGCTCCGTCCTAGCGGGGGGGCAATACAATGAGCAGTTCTTC
CASSSVLAGGQYNEQFF
>-|TRBV7-7|TRBJ1-3|-|15
TGTGCTAGCAGCTTGCAACAGAGCTCTGGAAACACCATATATTTT
CASSLQQSSGNTIYF
>TRBD2|TRBV6-6|TRBJ2-5|once|16
TGTGCCAGCAGTTACTTGAAAACTAGCGGGGGGGAGACCCAGTACTTC
CASSYLKTSGGETQYF
>-|TRBV6-1|TRBJ2-7|-|13
TGTGCCAGCGGGCAGTGGATTAACTACGAGCAGTACTTC
CASGQWINYEQYF